Following are 6 T cell receptor beta chains from one sample sequenced in a study of OX40 agonist ivuxolimab in advanced cancers. Assay used: immunoSEQ multiplex PCR; TCRdb lists only in-frame clones, some missing. The sample contains 55,000 to 75,000 clones, 85% to 90% of which appear only once. The sequences come from CD4+ or CD8+ T cells sorted from blood, collected in a trial of the OX40 agonist ivuxolimab. These TCRs come from an adult with an advanced solid tumor such as melanoma, head and neck, liver or kidney cancer.

This clone was picked up one time. This chain connects TRBV6-5 to TRBJ2-7; 9 bases match TRBD1. The CDR3 covers 13 residues. V dropped 2 bases and J dropped 10; count of bases not matched to a gene: 6. Germline CDR1 reads MNHEY; CDR2 reads SVGAGI. CDR3 nucleotides: TGTGCCAGCAGTTACGGGGGACAGGGAGGACAGTACTTC. Translating it yields CASSYGGQGGQYF.

The chain combines TRBV7-2 with TRBJ2-3; TRBD2 might be the D (5 bases). The germline V gene has CDR1 SGHTA and CDR2 FQGNSA. The V gene lost 1 base and the J gene lost 0 bases, with 17 bases spanning the gap. This CDR3 comprises 18 residues. The CDR3 bases are TGTGCCAGCAGCTTAGTGGCCGGGATGCAATATAGCACAGATACGCAGTATTTT. Its protein is CASSLVAGMQYSTDTQYF. Variable domain in full (rest from reference TRBV7-2 and TRBJ2-3): GAGVSQSPSNKVTEKGKDVELRCDPISGHTALYWYRQSLGQGLEFLIYFQGNSAPDKSGLPSDRFSAERTGGSVSTLTIQRTQQEDSAVYLCASSLVAGMQYSTDTQYFGPGTRLTVL.

This sequence joins TRBV5-5 and TRBJ2-5; possibly TRBD2 for D (5 bases). Between the trimmed V and J ends, which lost 3 bases and 4 bases, there was a span of 10 bases. This CDR3 is 13 amino acids long. Germline V lookup: CDR1 SGHKS, CDR2 YYEKEE (reference sequence). CDR3: CASSYPGGETQYF. As DNA, the CDR3 is TGTGCCAGCAGCTATCCCGGAGGAGAGACCCAGTACTTC. The full variable domain, with the rest looked up from reference TRBV5-5 and TRBJ2-5, is DAGVTQSPTHLIKTRGQQVTLRCSPISGHKSVSWYQQVLGQGPQFIFQYYEKEERGRGNFPDRFSARQFPNYSSELNVNALLLGDSALYLCASSYPGGETQYFGPGTRLLVL.

The chain joins TRBV2 to TRBJ2-4; 8 bases agree with TRBD1. The CDR3 is 14 amino acids. The trim removed 1 base at V and 10 bases at J, leaving 6 bases unmatched. Per germline, CDR1 SNHLY and CDR2 FYNNEI. CDR3 loop: CASSEDRGIGIQYF. The DNA for the CDR3 is TGTGCCAGCAGTGAAGACAGGGGGATCGGTATTCAGTACTTC. Supplemented by reference TRBV2 and TRBJ2-4, the full variable domain reads EPEVTQTPSHQVTQMGQEVILRCVPISNHLYFYWYRQILGQKVEFLVSFYNNEISEKSEIFDDQFSVERPDGSNFTLKIRSTKLEDSAMYFCASSEDRGIGIQYFGAGTRLSVL.

This chain joins TRBV6-5 and TRBJ1-1; TRBD1 agrees at 9 bases. V trimming: 2 bases; J trimming: 4 bases; junction bases outside the gene matches: 5. The CDR3 runs to 15 residues. Germline CDR1 MNHEY, CDR2 SVGAGI. The DNA of the CDR3 is TGTGCCAGCAGTTACCCGGGACAGGGAAGCACTGAAGCTTTCTTT. As protein: CASSYPGQGSTEAFF.

The genes are TRBV18 and TRBJ1-2, with TRBD1 matching over 8 bases. This CDR3 spans 14 amino acids. With V trimmed by 3 bases and J by 5 bases, 5 bases remained unmatched. CDR1 is KGHSH and CDR2 is LQKENI in the germline V gene. DNA of the CDR3: TGTGCCAGCTCACCGGGGACAGGCTCATATGGCTACACCTTC. It encodes CASSPGTGSYGYTF.